The entry below gives a single T cell receptor (beta chain) sequence along with its context. This specimen comes from a study of graft-versus-host responses after intestinal transplantation. Produced via immunoSEQ multiplex PCR; TCRdb's table is partial and in-frame only. Of about 25,000 clones in the sample, 35% to 50% were seen once. V lost 0 bases, J lost 7 bases, and 12 bases lay in between. Germline CDR1 SGHAT, CDR2 FQNNGV. The CDR3 extends over 15 amino acids. This specimen consisted of alloreactive CD4+ T cells from a mixed lymphocyte reaction culture, obtained before intestinal transplant. The subset here: CFSE-low proliferating T cells sorted from roughly six-day pre-transplant mixed lymphocyte reaction (GvH or HvG direction). The chain joins TRBV11-2 to TRBJ1-4, with no clear D. The source of this sequence is a human patient who received an intestinal transplant. CDR3: CASSLDGRRAEKLFF. The DNA for the CDR3 is TGTGCCAGCAGCTTAGATGGGAGGAGAGCTGAAAAACTGTTTTTT.